This paragraph covers one T cell receptor beta chain sequence. The data belong to a study of blood T cell repertoires in COVID-19. TCRdb's table, derived via immunoSEQ multiplex PCR, lists solely in-frame clones and lacks some. This repertoire shows 78,000 or so clones, 83% found once; its top ten account for 5% to 6.5%. Germline V gene data show CDR1 as SGHRS and CDR2 as YFSETQ. V was trimmed by 0 bases and J by 0 bases, leaving 9 bases between them. The length of the CDR3 is 15 residues. V is TRBV5-1 and J is TRBJ1-1; D might be TRBD1 (5 bases). Sequenced input: peripheral blood. The sequence derives from a woman aged 55-75 years with acute or convalescent COVID-19. CDR3 region: CASSLGDSMNTEAFF. As DNA, the CDR3 is TGCGCCAGCAGCTTGGGCGACAGCATGAACACTGAAGCTTTCTTT. Full variable domain (outside the CDR3, taken from reference TRBV5-1 and TRBJ1-1): KAGVTQTPRYLIKTRGQQVTLSCSPISGHRSVSWYQQTPGQGLQFLFEYFSETQRNKGNFPGRFSGRQFSNSRSEMNVSTLELGDSALYLCASSLGDSMNTEAFFGQGTRLTVV.